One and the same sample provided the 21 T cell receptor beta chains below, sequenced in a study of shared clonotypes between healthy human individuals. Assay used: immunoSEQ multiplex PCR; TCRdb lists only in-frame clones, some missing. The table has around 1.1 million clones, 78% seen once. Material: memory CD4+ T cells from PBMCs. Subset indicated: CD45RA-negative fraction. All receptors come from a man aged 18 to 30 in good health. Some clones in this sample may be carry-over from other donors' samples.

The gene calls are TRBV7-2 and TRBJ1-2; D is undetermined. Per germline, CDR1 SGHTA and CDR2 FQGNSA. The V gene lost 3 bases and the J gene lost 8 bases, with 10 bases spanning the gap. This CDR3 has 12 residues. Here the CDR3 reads CASSFDQEGYTF. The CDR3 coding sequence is TGTGCCAGCAGCTTCGACCAAGAGGGCTACACCTTC. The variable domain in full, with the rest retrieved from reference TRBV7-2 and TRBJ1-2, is GAGVSQSPSNKVTEKGKDVELRCDPISGHTALYWYRQSLGQGLEFLIYFQGNSAPDKSGLPSDRFSAERTGGSVSTLTIQRTQQEDSAVYLCASSFDQEGYTFGSGTRLTVV.

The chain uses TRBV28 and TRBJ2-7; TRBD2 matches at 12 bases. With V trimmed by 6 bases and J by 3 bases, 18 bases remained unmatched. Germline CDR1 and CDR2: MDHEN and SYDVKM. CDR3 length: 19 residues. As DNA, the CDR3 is TGTGCCAGCAGCCAACCGGGACTAGCGGGTACGGCGAACCTCTACGAGCAGTACTTC. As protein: CASSQPGLAGTANLYEQYF.

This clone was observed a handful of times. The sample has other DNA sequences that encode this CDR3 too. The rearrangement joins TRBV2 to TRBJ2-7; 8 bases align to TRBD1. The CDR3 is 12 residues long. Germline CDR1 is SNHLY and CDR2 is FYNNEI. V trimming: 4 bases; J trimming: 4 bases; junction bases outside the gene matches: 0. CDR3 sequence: CASSGTGYEQYF. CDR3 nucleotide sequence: TGTGCCAGCAGTGGGACAGGGTACGAGCAGTACTTC.

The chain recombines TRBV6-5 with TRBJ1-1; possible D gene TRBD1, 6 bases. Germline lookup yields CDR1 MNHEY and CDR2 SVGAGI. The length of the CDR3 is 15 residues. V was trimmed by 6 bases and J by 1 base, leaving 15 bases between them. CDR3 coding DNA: TGTGCCAGCAGGGACAATTTGGGGGCGAACACTGAAGCTTTCTTT. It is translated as CASRDNLGANTEAFF.

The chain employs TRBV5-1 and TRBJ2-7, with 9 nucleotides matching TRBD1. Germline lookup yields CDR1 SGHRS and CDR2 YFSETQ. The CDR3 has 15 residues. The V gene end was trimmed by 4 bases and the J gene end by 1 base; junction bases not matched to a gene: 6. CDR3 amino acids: CASSLGTGFSYEQYF. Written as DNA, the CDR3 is TGCGCCAGCAGCCTTGGGACAGGGTTTTCCTACGAGCAGTACTTC.

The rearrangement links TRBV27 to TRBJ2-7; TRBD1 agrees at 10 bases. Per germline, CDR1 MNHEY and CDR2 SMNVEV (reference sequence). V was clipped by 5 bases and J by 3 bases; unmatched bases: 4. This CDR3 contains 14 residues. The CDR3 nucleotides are TGTGCCAGCAGTACGACAGGGGGCGTCTACGAGCAGTACTTC. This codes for CASSTTGGVYEQYF.

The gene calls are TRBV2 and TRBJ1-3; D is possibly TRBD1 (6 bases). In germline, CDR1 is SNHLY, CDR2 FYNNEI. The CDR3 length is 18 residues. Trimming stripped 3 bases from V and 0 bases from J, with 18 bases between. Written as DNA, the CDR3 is TGTGCCAGCAGTGATAGCGTCAGGGGTAGGAGCTCTGGAAACACCATATATTTT. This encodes CASSDSVRGRSSGNTIYF.

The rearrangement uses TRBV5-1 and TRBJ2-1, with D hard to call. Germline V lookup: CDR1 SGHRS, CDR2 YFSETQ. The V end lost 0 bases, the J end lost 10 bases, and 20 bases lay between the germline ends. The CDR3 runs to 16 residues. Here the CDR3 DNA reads TGCGCCAGCAGCTTGGGAAGGGCGGAGTCCAGGTTGGAGCAGTTCTTC. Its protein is CASSLGRAESRLEQFF.

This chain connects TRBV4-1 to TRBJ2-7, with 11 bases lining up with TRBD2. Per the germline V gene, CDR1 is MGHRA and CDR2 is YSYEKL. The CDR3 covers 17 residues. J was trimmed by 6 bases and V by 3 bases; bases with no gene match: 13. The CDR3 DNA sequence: TGCGCCAGCAGCCAGGACCCCGGGACTAGCGGACGGGTCGAGCAGTACTTC. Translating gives CASSQDPGTSGRVEQYF.

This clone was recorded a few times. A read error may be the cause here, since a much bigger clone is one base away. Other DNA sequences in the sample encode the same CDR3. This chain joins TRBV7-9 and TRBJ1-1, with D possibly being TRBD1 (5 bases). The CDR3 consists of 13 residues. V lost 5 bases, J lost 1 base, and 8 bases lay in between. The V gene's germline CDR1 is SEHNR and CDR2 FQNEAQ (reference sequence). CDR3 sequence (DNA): TGTGCCAGCAGCCTAACAGGGAACACTGAAGCTTTCTTT. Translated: CASSLTGNTEAFF.

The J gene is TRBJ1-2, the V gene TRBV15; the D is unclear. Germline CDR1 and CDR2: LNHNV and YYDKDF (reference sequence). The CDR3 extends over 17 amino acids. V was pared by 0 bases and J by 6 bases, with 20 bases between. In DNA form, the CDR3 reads TGTGCCACCAGCAGAGATCGGATAGGCGCCCAGCGGGATGGCTACACCTTC. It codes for CATSRDRIGAQRDGYTF.

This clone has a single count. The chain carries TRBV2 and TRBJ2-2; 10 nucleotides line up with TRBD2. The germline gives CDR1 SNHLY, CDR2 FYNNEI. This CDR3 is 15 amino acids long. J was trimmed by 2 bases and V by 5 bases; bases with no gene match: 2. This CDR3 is CASSPSGGNTGELFF. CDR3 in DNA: TGTGCCAGCAGTCCTAGCGGGGGTAACACCGGGGAGCTGTTTTTT.

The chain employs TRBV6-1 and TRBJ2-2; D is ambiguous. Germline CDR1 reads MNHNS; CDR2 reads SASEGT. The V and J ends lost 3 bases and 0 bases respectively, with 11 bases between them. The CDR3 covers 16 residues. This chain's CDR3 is CASSEGQPSNTGELFF. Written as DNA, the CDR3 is TGTGCCAGCAGTGAGGGTCAGCCTTCGAACACCGGGGAGCTGTTTTTT.

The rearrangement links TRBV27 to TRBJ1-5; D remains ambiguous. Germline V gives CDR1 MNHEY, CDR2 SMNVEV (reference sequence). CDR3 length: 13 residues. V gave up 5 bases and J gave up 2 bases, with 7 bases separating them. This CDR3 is CASSGVGNQPQHF. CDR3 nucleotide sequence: TGTGCCAGCAGTGGAGTCGGCAATCAGCCCCAGCATTTT.

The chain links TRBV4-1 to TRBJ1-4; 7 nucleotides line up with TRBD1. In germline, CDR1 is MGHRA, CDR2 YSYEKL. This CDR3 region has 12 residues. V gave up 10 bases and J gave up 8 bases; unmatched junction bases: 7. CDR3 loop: CATSRTGEKLFF. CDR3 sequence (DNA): TGCGCCACCAGTCGGACAGGCGAAAAACTGTTTTTT.

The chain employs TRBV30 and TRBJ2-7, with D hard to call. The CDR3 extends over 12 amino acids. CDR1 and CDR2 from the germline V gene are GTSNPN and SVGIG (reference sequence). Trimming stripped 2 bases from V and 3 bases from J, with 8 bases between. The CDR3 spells CAWSRLNYEQYF. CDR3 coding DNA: TGTGCCTGGAGTAGACTGAACTACGAGCAGTACTTC.

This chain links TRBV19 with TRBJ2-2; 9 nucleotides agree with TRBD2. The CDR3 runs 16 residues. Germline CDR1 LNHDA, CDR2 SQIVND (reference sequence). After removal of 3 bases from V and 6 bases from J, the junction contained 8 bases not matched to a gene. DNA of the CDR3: TGTGCCAGTAGTATCAGGCGGGAGGGCCTGCCCGGGGAGCTGTTTTTT. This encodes CASSIRREGLPGELFF.

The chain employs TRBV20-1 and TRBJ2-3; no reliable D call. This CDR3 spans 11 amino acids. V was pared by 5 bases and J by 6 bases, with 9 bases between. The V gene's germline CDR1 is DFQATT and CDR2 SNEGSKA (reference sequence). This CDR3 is CSALSRDTQYF. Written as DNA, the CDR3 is TGCAGTGCTTTGTCCCGGGATACGCAGTATTTT.

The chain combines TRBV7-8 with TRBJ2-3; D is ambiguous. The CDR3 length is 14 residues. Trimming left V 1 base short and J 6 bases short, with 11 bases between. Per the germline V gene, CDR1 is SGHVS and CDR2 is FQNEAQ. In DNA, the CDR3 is TGTGCCAGCAGCTTAGGTAGATCCCAGGATACGCAGTATTTT. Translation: CASSLGRSQDTQYF.

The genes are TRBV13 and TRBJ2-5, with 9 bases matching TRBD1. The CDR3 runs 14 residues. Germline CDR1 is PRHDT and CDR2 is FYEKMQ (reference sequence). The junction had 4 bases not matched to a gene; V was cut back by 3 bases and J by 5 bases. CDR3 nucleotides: TGTGCCAGCAGCTTGAGAGGACAGGGGGAGACCCAGTACTTC. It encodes CASSLRGQGETQYF.

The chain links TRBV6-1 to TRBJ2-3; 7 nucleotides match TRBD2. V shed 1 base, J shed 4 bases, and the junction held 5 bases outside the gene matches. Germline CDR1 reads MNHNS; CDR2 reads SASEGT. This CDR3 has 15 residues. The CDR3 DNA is TGTGCCAGCAGTGAAGGGGCGGGAGATGCAGATACGCAGTATTTT. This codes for CASSEGAGDADTQYF.